This T cell receptor (beta chain) was sequenced in a study of blood T cell repertoires in COVID-19. Across the whole study: Acute and convalescent COVID-19 specimens originated in the United States, Italy and Spain.

Profiled with immunoSEQ multiplex PCR; TCRdb holds only in-frame clones, not every one. The sample includes some 240,000 clones, 85% of them seen just once. The junction had 2 bases not matched to a gene; V was cut back by 0 bases and J by 4 bases. CDR1 is WSHSY, CDR2 SAAADI, per germline. This CDR3 has 14 residues. The V gene is TRBV10-2, the J gene TRBJ1-2; 7 nucleotides agree with TRBD1. The sequencing sample was made of peripheral blood. This TCR was sampled from a woman aged 65 to 85 with COVID-19, enrolled during active disease. CDR3 loop: CASSESGQIYGYTF. The CDR3 DNA is TGCGCCAGCAGTGAGTCGGGACAGATCTATGGCTACACCTTC.